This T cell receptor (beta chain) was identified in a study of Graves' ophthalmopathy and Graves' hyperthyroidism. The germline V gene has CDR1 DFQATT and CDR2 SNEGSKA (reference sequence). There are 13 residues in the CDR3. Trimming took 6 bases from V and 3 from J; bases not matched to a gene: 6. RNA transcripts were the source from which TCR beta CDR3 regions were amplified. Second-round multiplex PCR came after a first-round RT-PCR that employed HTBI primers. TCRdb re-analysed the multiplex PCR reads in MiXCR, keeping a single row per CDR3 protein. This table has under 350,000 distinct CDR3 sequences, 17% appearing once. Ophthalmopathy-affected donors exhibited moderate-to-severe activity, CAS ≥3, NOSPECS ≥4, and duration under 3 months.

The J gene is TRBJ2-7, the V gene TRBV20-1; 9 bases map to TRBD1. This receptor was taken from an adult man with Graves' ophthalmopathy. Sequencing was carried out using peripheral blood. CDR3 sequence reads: CSAGAGQGYEQYF. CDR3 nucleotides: TGCAGTGCCGGGGCGGGACAGGGCTACGAGCAGTACTTC.